One sample yielded the 21 T cell receptor beta chains listed below, sequenced in a study of cytomegalovirus exposure and HLA in healthy donors. PCR used 60 Vbeta primers and 13 Jbeta primers. Data came from immunoSEQ multiplex PCR; TCRdb stores just in-frame clones and leaves some out. This sample carries roughly 110,000 clones, roughly four fifths of them seen once, and the ten largest clones take roughly 6%. Sequencing was performed on PBMCs. Receptor source: a woman between 45 and 60 years old in good health and CMV-seropositive.

The rearrangement joins TRBV13 to TRBJ1-1; D possibly corresponds to TRBD1 (6 bases). Per the germline V gene, CDR1 is PRHDT and CDR2 is FYEKMQ (reference sequence). Deletions cut 5 bases from V and 5 bases from J, with 18 bases between. This CDR3 contains 15 residues. CDR3 region: CASSPRSGHKTEAFF. The CDR3 region has the DNA TGTGCCAGCAGCCCCCGGTCGGGACACAAGACTGAAGCTTTCTTT.

The chain employs TRBV19 and TRBJ1-5; the D gene is possibly TRBD1 (6 bases). Trimming left V 6 bases short and J 6 bases short, with 15 bases between. CDR1 and CDR2 (germline): LNHDA, SQIVND (reference sequence). The CDR3 consists of 14 residues. The CDR3 DNA follows: TGTGCCAGTAGGCCGGTTCGGACAGTTCAGCCCCAGCATTTT. Its protein product is CASRPVRTVQPQHF.

The rearrangement uses TRBV19 and TRBJ1-2; no firm D call. The V end was cut by 5 bases, the J end by 0 bases, with 10 bases between. Germline CDR1 reads LNHDA; CDR2 reads SQIVND (reference sequence). This CDR3 has 14 amino acids. Written as DNA, the CDR3 is TGTGCCAGTAGTGTTCGCAGAACTAACTATGGCTACACCTTC. The encoded protein is CASSVRRTNYGYTF.

Note on this clone: This may arise from a read error, as a much more abundant clone is one base away. As DNA, the CDR3 is TGTGCCAGCAGCCCGACAGCGAACACTGAAGCTTTCTTT. Translated, it gives CASSPTANTEAFF. The chain recombines TRBV7-6 with TRBJ1-1; TRBD1 might be the D (5 bases). V was cut by 5 bases and J by 1 base, with 8 bases left in between. The CDR3 runs 13 residues. Germline CDR1 is SGHVS and CDR2 is FNYEAQ. The full variable domain, with the rest looked up from reference TRBV7-6 and TRBJ1-1, is GAGVSQSPRYKVTKRGQDVALRCDPISGHVSLYWYRQALGQGPEFLTYFNYEAQQDKSGLPNDRFSAERPEGSISTLTIQRTEQRDSAMYRCASSPTANTEAFFGQGTRLTVV.

This chain uses TRBV18 with TRBJ2-5; 9 bases line up with TRBD1. The CDR3 totals 14 residues. In germline, CDR1 is KGHSH, CDR2 LQKENI. The J segment lost 4 bases and the V segment lost 4 bases, leaving 4 bases of the junction unmatched. The chain's CDR3 is CASSRKDRGETQYF. CDR3 DNA: TGTGCCAGCTCACGTAAGGACAGGGGAGAGACCCAGTACTTC.

This sequence joins TRBV7-3 and TRBJ2-5; 8 nucleotides line up with TRBD1. V shed 4 bases and J 5 bases; nucleotides not matched to a gene: 9. CDR3 size: 15 residues. Germline lookup yields CDR1 SGHTA and CDR2 FQGTGA. The CDR3 bases are TGTGCCAGCAGCTCTTCAGGGGGCTGGTGGGAGACCCAGTACTTC. This codes for CASSSSGGWWETQYF.

The chain joins TRBV28 to TRBJ1-5; weak D call: TRBD1 (6 bases). Germline assignment: CDR1 MDHEN and CDR2 SYDVKM. The V end lost 8 bases, the J end lost 0 bases, and 14 bases lay between the germline ends. The CDR3 extends over 15 amino acids. CDR3 DNA sequence: TGTGCCAGCGCGCCTGGGACACCTAGCAATCAGCCCCAGCATTTT. It is translated as CASAPGTPSNQPQHF.

The chain joins TRBV7-9 to TRBJ2-1, with 8 bases that match TRBD2. V was pared by 5 bases and J by 0 bases, with 6 bases of the junction left unmatched. Germline V lookup: CDR1 SEHNR, CDR2 FQNEAQ (reference sequence). The CDR3 has 16 residues. The CDR3 loop reads CASSAPGLVSYNEQFF. Written as DNA, the CDR3 is TGTGCCAGCAGCGCGCCGGGACTAGTCTCCTACAATGAGCAGTTCTTC.

This clone was found a few times. The V gene is TRBV6-1, the J gene TRBJ2-2; D is ambiguous. From germline, CDR1 is MNHNS and CDR2 SASEGT. V lost 2 bases, J lost 2 bases, and 6 bases lay in between. The CDR3 is made up of 14 amino acids. As DNA, the CDR3 is TGTGCCAGCAGTGAAAACCTAAACACCGGGGAGCTGTTTTTT. Translated: CASSENLNTGELFF.

This clone has just a few counts. This chain joins TRBV7-9 and TRBJ2-2; TRBD2 aligns across 14 bases. The CDR3 has 17 amino acids. Per the germline V gene, CDR1 is SEHNR and CDR2 is FQNEAQ (reference sequence). Trimming at V came to 7 bases and at J to 4 bases, leaving 8 bases not matched to a gene. The CDR3 loop is CASTRLAGGPGTGELFF. CDR3 bases: TGTGCCAGCACACGACTAGCGGGGGGGCCGGGCACCGGGGAGCTGTTTTTT. Full variable domain (rest looked up from reference TRBV7-9 and TRBJ2-2): DTGVSQNPRHKITKRGQNVTFRCDPISEHNRLYWYRQTLGQGPEFLTYFQNEAQLEKSRLLSDRFSAERPKGSFSTLEIQRTEQGDSAMYLCASTRLAGGPGTGELFFGEGSRLTVL.

V gene TRBV7-2 combines with J gene TRBJ2-7, with 8 bases identical to TRBD1. There are 15 residues in the CDR3. CDR1 SGHTA and CDR2 FQGNSA come from the germline V gene. After removal of 5 bases from V and 3 bases from J, the junction contained 9 bases not matched to a gene. CDR3 sequence: CASSPSSGGLYEQYF. DNA for the CDR3: TGTGCCAGCAGCCCCTCGTCAGGGGGCCTCTACGAGCAGTACTTC.

This clone was seen a few times. This chain joins TRBV14 and TRBJ1-3; D ambiguous. Per germline, CDR1 SGHDN and CDR2 FVKESK. Trimming shortened V by 0 bases and J by 3 bases, and 12 bases separated the two germline ends. This CDR3 has 16 amino acids. The CDR3 nucleotides read TGTGCCAGCAGCCAAGATCTGGCGGGGAGTGGAAACACCATATATTTT. Translated: CASSQDLAGSGNTIYF.

In regard to this clone: In the same sample, other DNA sequences code for this CDR3. V gene TRBV7-9 combines with J gene TRBJ2-7; the D is unclear. The CDR3 runs to 15 residues. The V and J ends lost 1 base and 5 bases respectively, with 15 bases between them. The V gene's germline CDR1 is SEHNR and CDR2 FQNEAQ (reference sequence). The CDR3 protein is CASSLVTGTVNEQYF. CDR3 in DNA: TGTGCCAGCAGCTTAGTCACTGGAACAGTTAACGAGCAGTACTTC.

Points on this clone: This sample includes further DNA sequences coding for the same CDR3. J is TRBJ1-6 and V is TRBV7-6; D unclear. The CDR3 has 16 amino acids. Per the germline V gene, CDR1 is SGHVS and CDR2 is FNYEAQ. The V gene lost 1 base and the J gene lost 5 bases, with 12 bases spanning the gap. The chain's CDR3 is CASSLDREGHNSPLHF. CDR3 bases: TGTGCCAGCAGCTTAGACCGTGAGGGCCATAATTCACCCCTCCACTTT.

This sequence joins TRBV7-2 and TRBJ1-3, with D possibly being TRBD1 (6 bases). This CDR3 region has 15 residues. With 4 bases removed from V and 4 bases from J, the gap between germline ends came to 14 bases. Per germline, CDR1 SGHTA and CDR2 FQGNSA. DNA of the CDR3: TGTGCCAGCAGCTACCTACAGGGTACCGGAAACACCATATATTTT. It encodes CASSYLQGTGNTIYF.

The chain combines TRBV13 with TRBJ2-3, with TRBD1 matching 8 bases. The CDR3 is made up of 15 amino acids. Germline assignment: CDR1 PRHDT and CDR2 FYEKMQ (reference sequence). The trim removed 3 bases at V and 4 bases at J, leaving 6 bases unmatched. Here the CDR3 reads CASSFGQGLADTQYF. CDR3 in DNA: TGTGCCAGCAGCTTCGGACAGGGACTCGCAGATACGCAGTATTTT.

Comments on this clone: A clone one base away is much larger, so this may be a read error. This chain links TRBV5-4 with TRBJ1-1; 8 bases line up with TRBD1. After removal of 2 bases from V and 4 bases from J, the junction contained 1 base not matched to a gene. The CDR3 has 13 amino acids. Germline values: CDR1 SGHNT, CDR2 YYREEE (reference sequence). CDR3 loop: CASSLDRGTEAFF. CDR3 DNA sequence: TGTGCCAGCAGCTTAGACAGGGGCACTGAAGCTTTCTTT.

The CDR3 is CASSPGGQETQYF. Written as DNA, the CDR3 is TGTGCCAGCAGCCCGGGGGGACAAGAGACCCAGTACTTC. V gene TRBV13 combines with J gene TRBJ2-5; 7 bases map to TRBD2. The ends lost 5 bases at V and 2 bases at J; junction bases unmatched: 2. The CDR3 covers 13 residues. The germline V gene encodes CDR1 PRHDT and CDR2 FYEKMQ (reference sequence).

The V and J genes are TRBV6-5 and TRBJ2-7; a weak D match, TRBD2 (7 bases). The CDR3 runs to 14 residues. Germline CDR1 is MNHEY and CDR2 is SVGAGI. Trimming took off 2 bases at V and 3 bases at J, with 11 bases between the two ends. DNA of the CDR3: TGTGCCAGCAGTTACGGGAGGGGGGACTACGAGCAGTACTTC. Its protein product is CASSYGRGDYEQYF.

The genes are TRBV28 and TRBJ1-3; D is perhaps TRBD1 (5 bases). The CDR3 sequence is 14 residues long. Germline V gene data show CDR1 as MDHEN and CDR2 as SYDVKM. V was pared by 3 bases and J by 2 bases, with 8 bases between. This CDR3 is CASSFPGAGNTIYF. Here the CDR3 DNA reads TGTGCCAGCAGTTTCCCGGGGGCTGGAAACACCATATATTTT.

This clone was seen a few times. This chain links TRBV2 with TRBJ1-1; D remains ambiguous. V gave up 3 bases and J gave up 11 bases, with 10 bases separating them. Germline assignment: CDR1 SNHLY and CDR2 FYNNEI. The CDR3 consists of 11 residues. The DNA of the CDR3 is TGTGCCAGCAGTGAGGGAGCGGTCGCTTTCTTT. It encodes CASSEGAVAFF.